The 3 T cell receptor beta chains in this list originate from one sample, sequenced in a study of T cells after yellow fever vaccination. Via MiXCR, TCRdb re-called the 5' RACE reads, giving one row per CDR3 protein. The sample yields 450,000 to 600,000 distinct CDR3 sequences, roughly 13% seen once. The material sequenced was PBMCs, taken on the day of the yellow fever booster vaccination. All receptors come from a man aged 25-40 years who received the YFV17D yellow fever vaccine.

This rearrangement joins TRBV20-1 to TRBJ2-3; no definite D call. The CDR3 spans 12 residues. The V end was cut by 2 bases, the J end by 6 bases, with 9 bases between. Germline-derived CDR1 and CDR2 are DFQATT and SNEGSKA (reference sequence). The CDR3 here is CSARKSVDTQYF. CDR3 nucleotides: TGCAGTGCTAGAAAGAGCGTGGATACGCAGTATTTT.

J is TRBJ2-2 and V is TRBV5-1; the D gene could be TRBD1 or TRBD2 (5 bases each). The CDR3 totals 14 residues. CDR1 is SGHRS, CDR2 YFSETQ, per germline. V dropped 7 bases and J dropped 0 bases, with 10 bases sitting between them. The CDR3 loop reads CASGTDPNTGELFF. The DNA of the CDR3 is TGCGCCAGCGGGACCGACCCGAACACCGGGGAGCTGTTTTTT.

Only a few counts were recorded for this clonotype. This sequence joins TRBV29-1 and TRBJ2-7; D might be TRBD2 (6 bases). Per the germline V gene, CDR1 is SQVTM and CDR2 is ANQGSEA. Trimming removed 4 bases at V and 0 bases at J, with 16 bases between. The CDR3 is 15 amino acids. The CDR3 DNA sequence: TGCAGCGTTGGGTGGGGGACTGGAAGCTCCTACGAGCAGTACTTC. Translation gives CSVGWGTGSSYEQYF.